This passage covers 24 T cell receptor beta chains from one sample sequenced in a study of T cells in lung cancer brain metastases. Libraries were prepared by immunoSEQ multiplex PCR; TCRdb keeps only in-frame clonotypes and omits some of them. The sample has fewer than 6,500 clones, 70% to 90% seen once; the top ten hold less than 5%. The source material was tumor tissue from the primary lung tumor. The source is a man between 65 and 79 years old with non-small cell lung cancer.

This chain joins TRBV5-6 and TRBJ2-7, with D possibly TRBD1 on 6 matching bases. This CDR3 comprises 13 residues. CDR1 is SGHDT, CDR2 YYEEEE, per germline. The ends were cut back, 1 base at V and 2 bases at J, with 7 bases in the middle. The CDR3 protein is CASSLWTAYEQYF. CDR3 coding DNA: TGTGCCAGCAGCTTGTGGACAGCCTACGAGCAGTACTTC.

The chain couples TRBV5-8 to TRBJ1-6, with 8 nucleotides matching TRBD1. The germline gives CDR1 SGHTS, CDR2 YDEGEE. There are 15 residues in the CDR3. The J segment lost 7 bases and the V segment lost 4 bases, leaving 7 bases of the junction unmatched. This CDR3 reads CASSTGQARNSPLHF. In DNA form, the CDR3 reads TGTGCCAGCAGCACGGGACAGGCCCGAAATTCACCCCTCCACTTT.

This chain connects TRBV7-9 to TRBJ2-7; the D gene is possibly TRBD1 (6 bases). V lost 1 base and J 6 bases, leaving 16 bases between the germline ends. CDR1 is SEHNR and CDR2 is FQNEAQ in the germline V gene (reference sequence). The CDR3 is made up of 15 amino acids. Here the CDR3 DNA reads TGTGCCAGCAGCTTAGGACAGGAGAGGGTGGGCGAGCAGTACTTC. Protein: CASSLGQERVGEQYF.

CDR3: CASSETGTDSGNTIYF. CDR3 bases: TGTGCCAGCAGCGAAACCGGGACAGACTCTGGAAACACCATATATTTT. The chain couples TRBV7-6 to TRBJ1-3; 7 positions agree with TRBD1. V shed 5 bases, J shed 0 bases, and the junction held 7 bases outside the gene matches. Per germline, CDR1 SGHVS and CDR2 FNYEAQ. The CDR3 length is 16 residues.

Concerning this clone itself: A junction boundary mismatches the germline segment, possibly from a read error. V and J are TRBV5-1 and TRBJ2-1; 9 nucleotides match TRBD1. Germline lookup yields CDR1 SGHRS and CDR2 YFSETQ. The CDR3 contains 16 residues. CDR3 sequence: CASSLATGQGLNEQFF. The CDR3 region has the DNA TGCGCCAGCAGCTTGGCCACGGGACAGGGTCTCAATGAACAGTTCTTC.

The gene calls are TRBV10-3 and TRBJ2-3; 7 bases match TRBD2. Germline V gene lookup returns CDR1 ENHRY and CDR2 SYGVKD. V dropped 4 bases and J dropped 2; count of bases not matched to a gene: 3. This CDR3 is built from 14 residues. CDR3 residues: CAISAGLSTDTQYF. In DNA form, the CDR3 reads TGTGCCATCAGTGCGGGACTATCCACAGATACGCAGTATTTT.

The chain carries TRBV9 and TRBJ1-1; D is unclear. The germline V gene has CDR1 SGDLS and CDR2 YYNGEE. The CDR3 spans 16 residues. With 0 bases removed from V and 1 base from J, the gap between germline ends came to 13 bases. Here the CDR3 reads CASSVGLSLKNTEAFF. For the CDR3, the DNA is TGTGCCAGCAGCGTAGGGTTGTCACTGAAGAACACTGAAGCTTTCTTT.

J is TRBJ2-7 and V is TRBV7-2, with D perhaps matching TRBD1 (6 bases). There are 13 residues in the CDR3. V shed 5 bases and J shed 3 bases, with 11 bases lying between them. CDR1 is SGHTA, CDR2 FQGNSA, per germline. CDR3: CASSNTGNYEQYF. In nucleotides, the CDR3 is TGTGCCAGCAGCAATACAGGGAACTACGAGCAGTACTTC. The variable domain in full, completed from reference TRBV7-2 and TRBJ2-7, reads GAGVSQSPSNKVTEKGKDVELRCDPISGHTALYWYRQSLGQGLEFLIYFQGNSAPDKSGLPSDRFSAERTGGSVSTLTIQRTQQEDSAVYLCASSNTGNYEQYFGPGTRLTVT.

This clone was seen only once. This CDR3 reads CAWGRQSIQETQYF. The CDR3, as DNA: TGTGCCTGGGGAAGACAGTCGATACAAGAGACCCAGTACTTC. This rearrangement joins TRBV30 to TRBJ2-5; weak D call: TRBD1 (5 bases). The CDR3 contains 14 residues. The V and J ends lost 5 bases and 2 bases respectively, with 15 bases between them. The germline V gene encodes CDR1 GTSNPN and CDR2 SVGIG (reference sequence).

The chain recombines TRBV28 with TRBJ2-6; D is undetermined. This CDR3 spans 14 amino acids. Looked up from germline, CDR1 is MDHEN and CDR2 is SYDVKM. V lost 2 bases, J lost 1 base, and 3 bases lay in between. CDR3 loop: CASSLRSGANVLTF. The CDR3 nucleotides read TGTGCCAGCAGTTTACGGTCTGGGGCCAACGTCCTGACTTTC.

The rearrangement uses TRBV19 and TRBJ2-2; D is possibly TRBD1 (5 bases). V was cut by 4 bases and J by 6 bases, with 6 bases left in between. Germline CDR1 and CDR2: LNHDA and SQIVND (reference sequence). This CDR3 contains 12 residues. The CDR3: CASSTGPGELFF. The DNA of the CDR3 is TGTGCCAGTAGTACAGGGCCCGGGGAGCTGTTTTTT. The full variable domain, its missing parts supplied by reference TRBV19 and TRBJ2-2, is DGGITQSPKYLFRKEGQNVTLSCEQNLNHDAMYWYRQDPGQGLRLIYYSQIVNDFQKGDIAEGYSVSREKKESFPLTVTSAQKNPTAFYLCASSTGPGELFFGEGSRLTVL.

CDR3 sequence (DNA): TGTGCCAGCAGCACGCCGGGGCAGCGGGACACCGGGGAGCTGTTTTTT. As protein: CASSTPGQRDTGELFF. The rearrangement uses TRBV5-8 and TRBJ2-2; a weak D match, TRBD2 (6 bases). Germline CDR1 and CDR2: SGHTS and YDEGEE. V lost 4 bases and J lost 3, with 16 bases in between. The CDR3 consists of 16 residues.

The rearrangement joins TRBV7-9 to TRBJ2-5; 7 positions match TRBD1. The trim removed 6 bases at V and 7 bases at J, leaving 14 bases unmatched. Germline V lookup: CDR1 SEHNR, CDR2 FQNEAQ (reference sequence). The CDR3 extends over 15 amino acids. This CDR3 reads CASREDRADVGTQYF. The CDR3 DNA sequence: TGTGCCAGCAGGGAAGACAGGGCCGATGTAGGGACCCAGTACTTC.

The chain employs TRBV6-5 and TRBJ1-2; D is undetermined. Trimming pared 4 bases from V and 2 bases from J, leaving 14 bases between. Per germline, CDR1 MNHEY and CDR2 SVGAGI. This CDR3 is built from 15 residues. CDR3: CASSSNRFENYGYTF. The CDR3 nucleotides read TGTGCCAGCAGTTCCAACCGATTTGAAAACTATGGCTACACCTTC.

The rearrangement joins TRBV30 to TRBJ1-2, with D possibly matching TRBD1 (5 bases). Germline V CDR1 and CDR2: GTSNPN, SVGIG (reference sequence). V lost 1 base to trimming and J lost 0 bases, with 9 bases between them. This CDR3 is 14 amino acids long. CDR3 protein: CAWSGGPTNYGYTF. The CDR3 nucleotides read TGTGCCTGGAGTGGGGGACCAACTAACTATGGCTACACCTTC. Using reference TRBV30 and TRBJ1-2 for the parts outside the CDR3, the full variable domain is SQTIHQWPATLVQPVGSPLSLECTVEGTSNPNLYWYRQAAGRGLQLLFYSVGIGQISSEVPQNLSASRPQDRQFILSSKKLLLSDSGFYLCAWSGGPTNYGYTFGSGTRLTVV.

About this clone itself: The conserved final phenylalanine or tryptophan is absent from the CDR3, which likely points to a read error. No DNA is shown, since the ends of the CDR3 on it are uncertain; the CDR3 is the one TCRdb lists. The chain has TRBV21-1 and TRBJ1-4. TRBV21-1 is described as a pseudogene. A total of 13 residues make up the CDR3, ends included. The CDR3 sequence is CASSKPLDWPTAA.

The CDR3 DNA reads TGTGCCTGGAGTATCGGGTTCGACACTGAAGCTTTCTTT. This sequence encodes CAWSIGFDTEAFF. The chain uses TRBV30 and TRBJ1-1; D is unresolved. The V and J ends lost 2 bases and 3 bases respectively, with 10 bases between them. Per the germline V gene, CDR1 is GTSNPN and CDR2 is SVGIG (reference sequence). The CDR3 has 13 amino acids.

The DNA for the CDR3 is TGTGCCAGCAGCTTAGCGATCCGGGGCCCAGAGACCCAGTACTTC. It encodes CASSLAIRGPETQYF. The rearrangement joins TRBV7-2 to TRBJ2-5; D tentatively fits TRBD1 or TRBD2 (5 bases each). V was shortened by 0 bases and J by 4 bases, with 12 bases between the two germline ends. Germline CDR1 SGHTA, CDR2 FQGNSA. The length of the CDR3 is 15 residues.

On this clone itself: At one of its ends the junction is not consistent with the germline gene, which may arise from a read error. The chain joins TRBV30 to TRBJ1-1; TRBD1 agrees at 8 bases. The V gene's germline CDR1 is GTSNPN and CDR2 SVGIG (reference sequence). This CDR3 is built from 13 residues. Here the CDR3 reads CACSDRGNTEAFF. The DNA for the CDR3 is TGTGCCTGTAGTGACAGGGGGAACACTGAAGCTTTCTTT.

The table lists this clone with a count of one. The V and J genes are TRBV5-6 and TRBJ2-1; a possible D gene is TRBD2 (6 bases). There are 18 residues in the CDR3. Germline V CDR1 and CDR2: SGHDT, YYEEEE. Trimming stripped 1 base from V and 5 bases from J, with 22 bases between. CDR3 DNA sequence: TGTGCCAGCAGCTTGCCTAGCGTTCCCGTCATCGGCAACAATGAGCAGTTCTTC. Protein sequence: CASSLPSVPVIGNNEQFF.

The chain combines TRBV11-2 with TRBJ2-4, with a possible D match to TRBD2 (6 bases). The CDR3 length is 16 residues. Trimming removed 6 bases from V and 8 bases from J, with 23 bases in between. Per the germline V gene, CDR1 is SGHAT and CDR2 is FQNNGV. CDR3 DNA sequence: TGTGCCAGCAGGATCCGAGATGGGTTCGGGGAGGACATTCAGTACTTC. It translates to CASRIRDGFGEDIQYF.

In nucleotides, the CDR3 is TGTGCCACCAGAGTTGGGGACAGGGACAATCAGCCCCAGCATTTT. Its protein product is CATRVGDRDNQPQHF. The genes are TRBV15 and TRBJ1-5, with TRBD1 matching 9 bases. Germline lookup yields CDR1 LNHNV and CDR2 YYDKDF (reference sequence). The CDR3 sequence is 15 residues long. J gave up 3 bases and V 6 bases, and 6 bases lay outside the gene matches.

The rearrangement joins TRBV5-1 to TRBJ1-4; D is possibly TRBD1 (6 bases). The CDR3 totals 14 residues. Germline CDR1 reads SGHRS; CDR2 reads YFSETQ. The V end lost 2 bases, the J end lost 4 bases, and 9 bases lay between the germline ends. Here the CDR3 reads CASSLARGNEKLFF. For the CDR3, the DNA is TGCGCCAGCAGCTTAGCCAGGGGTAATGAAAAACTGTTTTTT.

This sequence joins TRBV11-1 and TRBJ1-1, with 7 bases aligning to TRBD1. CDR3 size: 15 residues. Germline V gene data show CDR1 as SGHAT and CDR2 as FQDESV (reference sequence). Unmatched junction bases numbered 4, after V lost 2 bases and J lost 1 base. The CDR3 DNA reads as TGTGCCAGCAGCTTACGAGGGGGCAGGAACACTGAAGCTTTCTTT. This translates into CASSLRGGRNTEAFF.